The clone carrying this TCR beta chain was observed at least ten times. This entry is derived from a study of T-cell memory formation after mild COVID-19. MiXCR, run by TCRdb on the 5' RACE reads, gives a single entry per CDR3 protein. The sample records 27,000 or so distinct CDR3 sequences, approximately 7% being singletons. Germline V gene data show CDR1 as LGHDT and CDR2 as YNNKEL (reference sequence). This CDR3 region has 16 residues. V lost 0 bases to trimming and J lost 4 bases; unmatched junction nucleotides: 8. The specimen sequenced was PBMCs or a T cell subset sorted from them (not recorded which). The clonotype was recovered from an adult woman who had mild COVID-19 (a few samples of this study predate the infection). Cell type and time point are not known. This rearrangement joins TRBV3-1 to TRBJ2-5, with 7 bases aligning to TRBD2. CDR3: CASSQDRGLGRETQYF. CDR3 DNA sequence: TGTGCCAGCAGCCAAGATAGAGGACTAGGAAGAGAGACCCAGTACTTC.